The clone carrying this TCR beta chain was picked up many times. The antigen remains unidentified. V was pared by 4 bases and J by 7 bases, with 17 bases between. CDR1 and CDR2 from the germline V gene are SQVTM and ANQGSEA. The CDR3 covers 13 residues. The data are from a study of spatial heterogeneity in lung cancer. Study-level points and caveats: Resection saw ubiquitous expanded tumor TCRs appear in blood more than follow-up did.

Time point given: sample taken at primary tumor resection. Unsorted samples of tumor, nontumor lung or frozen PBMC had their whole RNA sequenced. Every cDNA TCR molecule received its own unique molecular identifier. From the 5' RACE reads, TCRdb called clonotypes with MiXCR, one entry per CDR3 protein. In the table there are about 95,000 distinct CDR3 sequences, around 9% of which are singletons. The starting material was PBMCs, obtained at surgery. The V gene is TRBV29-1, the J gene TRBJ2-7; tentative D call: TRBD2 (5 bases). This TCR derives from a male donor with early-stage non-small cell lung cancer. The CDR3 DNA follows: TGCAGCGTTGGTCGGGCTTCACCGGGGGAGCAGTACTTC. Amino acids: CSVGRASPGEQYF.